These T cell receptor beta chains were read from a single sample in a study of cytomegalovirus exposure and HLA in healthy donors. The data were produced by immunoSEQ multiplex PCR, yet TCRdb's version contains in-frame clones alone and is incomplete. The data show over 100,000 clones, roughly 82% seen once. The material sequenced was PBMCs. The receptors here all came from a male donor in good health and CMV-seropositive. Each CDR3 is given with its conserved first and last residue. The D gene is left open where the match is weak. For some rows the clone size is stated as once, few or many, or as a class when expanded; others skip it.

. | TRBJ2-7 | TRBD2 | TRBV2 | CASSEVGGTSRF | TGTGCCAGCAGTGAAGTGGGAGGGACTAGTCGCTTC
. | TRBJ2-1 | TRBD2 | TRBV28 | CASSLWKSGRANEQFF | TGTGCCAGCAGTTTATGGAAGAGCGGGAGGGCCAATGAGCAGTTCTTC
few | TRBJ2-6 | TRBD1 | TRBV18 | CASSPGQGEGLTF | TGTGCCAGCTCACCGGGACAGGGAGAAGGCCTGACTTTC
. | TRBJ2-1 | TRBD1 | TRBV5-1 | CASSLPGQGFYNEQFF | TGCGCCAGCAGCTTACCGGGACAGGGGTTTTACAATGAGCAGTTCTTC
. | TRBJ2-7 | TRBD2 | TRBV6-1 | CASSGLAGVPHEQYF | TGTGCCAGCAGTGGACTAGCGGGAGTCCCCCACGAGCAGTACTTC
once | TRBJ2-5 | . | TRBV6-5 | CASSGVGARAQYF | TGTGCCAGCAGTGGGGTGGGAGCAAGGGCCCAGTACTTC
. | TRBJ1-5 | . | TRBV6-1 | CASSPVVGDQPQHF | TGTGCCAGCAGTCCCGTCGTAGGGGATCAGCCCCAGCATTTT
. | TRBJ1-2 | . | TRBV5-6 | CASSRGAGIYGYTF | TGTGCCAGCAGCCGTGGCGCAGGGATTTATGGCTACACCTTC
. | TRBJ1-5 | . | TRBV4-1 | CASSPMGGVQPQHF | TGCGCCAGCAGCCCTATGGGGGGGGTACAGCCCCAGCATTTT
. | TRBJ2-7 | TRBD1 | TRBV6-1 | CASSGRDRSSYEQYF | TGTGCCAGCAGTGGACGGGACAGGAGCTCCTACGAGCAGTACTTC
. | TRBJ1-2 | . | TRBV5-1 | CASSPGEKLNYGYTF | TGCGCCAGCAGTCCTGGGGAGAAACTTAACTATGGCTACACCTTC
. | TRBJ1-6 | . | TRBV19 | CASSINFADSPLHF | TGTGCCAGTAGTATAAATTTCGCAGATTCACCCCTCCACTTT
few | TRBJ1-2 | . | TRBV30 | CAWSGGGGYGYTF | TGTGCCTGGAGTGGGGGGGGCGGCTATGGCTACACCTTC
. | TRBJ1-2 | . | TRBV6-1 | CASSSPGYGYTF | TGTGCCAGCAGTTCCCCCGGGTATGGCTACACCTTC
. | TRBJ2-5 | TRBD1 | TRBV25-1 | CASSDDRGLAETQYF | TGTGCCAGCAGTGACGACAGGGGGCTTGCAGAGACCCAGTACTTC
. | TRBJ1-5 | TRBD1 | TRBV18 | CASSATGDWQPQHF | TGTGCCAGCTCAGCCACAGGGGATTGGCAGCCCCAGCATTTT
. | TRBJ2-3 | TRBD1 | TRBV5-1 | CASSLAGLQGNTDTQYF | TGCGCCAGCAGCTTGGCCGGGCTACAGGGGAACACAGATACGCAGTATTTT
. | TRBJ2-2 | . | TRBV4-2 | CASSQEGRGDTGELFF | TGTGCCAGCAGCCAAGAAGGCCGCGGGGATACCGGGGAGCTGTTTTTT